This T cell receptor beta chain derives from a study of blood T cell repertoires in COVID-19. About the research overall: The United States, Italy and Spain supplied acute and convalescent COVID-19 samples.

Source study methods: By means of reference gene primer amplification, nucleated cell counts were estimated. Using immunoSEQ multiplex PCR, the repertoire was profiled, and TCRdb retains in-frame clones only, with some absent. V, J and clone size reflect that table, while D and trimming were determined from the DNA. The sample yields 120,000 or so clones, more than 60% seen once. CDR3 length: 16 residues. Germline loops: CDR1 PRHDT, CDR2 FYEKMQ (reference sequence). Trimming took 0 bases from V and 2 from J; bases not matched to a gene: 4. The TCR originated in a man aged 50 to 59 with acute or convalescent COVID-19. The sample consisted of peripheral blood. V and J are TRBV13 and TRBJ2-5; TRBD2 matches 9 bases. In DNA form, the CDR3 reads TGTGCCAGCAGCTTAGGGCGACTAGCGGAGCAAGAGACCCAGTACTTC. This encodes CASSLGRLAEQETQYF.